The rows below give T cell receptor beta chains drawn from one sample of a study of control samples from healthy donors and cancer patients. The table came from immunoSEQ multiplex PCR; TCRdb's copy has only in-frame clones and leaves some out. The sample includes tens of thousands of clones, 79% of them seen just once. The sample comprised PBMCs. The receptors were gathered from a man aged 55 to 70 with head and neck cancer. Both conserved end residues are part of each CDR3. Each record gives: CDR3 DNA, CDR3 protein, V gene, J gene, clone size, D gene. The D gene is left open where the match is weak. Some rows mark clone size as missing; the rest say once, few, many or name a class of expanded clone.

TGTGCCAGCAGTCCAAGACTAGCGGGAGACAATGAGCAGTTCTTC,CASSPRLAGDNEQFF,TRBV6-1,TRBJ2-1,once,TRBD2
TGTGCCAGCAGTTTCGAGCGGGAGACCGAGACCCAGTACTTC,CASSFERETETQYF,TRBV28,TRBJ2-5,NA,TRBD2
TGTGCCACCGGGGACACTTCGGGTAACATTCAGTACTTC,CATGDTSGNIQYF,TRBV2,TRBJ2-4,NA,NA
TGTGCCAGCTCCGGTGGGGGACGGAACACAGATACGCAGTATTTT,CASSGGGRNTDTQYF,TRBV28,TRBJ2-3,NA,NA
TGTGCCAGCAGCCGTCAGGCAGGGGGGACTGAAAAACTGTTTTTT,CASSRQAGGTEKLFF,TRBV28,TRBJ1-4,NA,TRBD1
TGTGCCAGCAGTTTAGGGCGGGATGAAAAACTGTTTTTT,CASSLGRDEKLFF,TRBV28,TRBJ1-4,few,NA
TGTGCCAGCAGCTTTTACAGCGGCAGCGAGCAGTACTTC,CASSFYSGSEQYF,TRBV7-2,TRBJ2-7,few,NA
TGTGCCAGCAGCTTGCGGAGGGGTCGAAACACCATATATTTT,CASSLRRGRNTIYF,TRBV5-6,TRBJ1-3,NA,NA
TGTGAATCGAAAGGGAGGATGAACACTGAAGCTTTCTTT,CESKGRMNTEAFF,TRBV27,TRBJ1-1,once,NA
TGTGCCAGCAGCCCTTCTAGGGGCTCAGGGACAGATACGCAGTATTTT,CASSPSRGSGTDTQYF,TRBV14,TRBJ2-3,NA,NA
TGTGCCAGCAGTCCTGGAGGGGGTTTCGCTAATGAAAAACTGTTTTTT,CASSPGGGFANEKLFF,TRBV27,TRBJ1-4,NA,NA
TGTGCCAGCAGCACCCTGGACAGTGGGGATCAGCCCCAGCATTTT,CASSTLDSGDQPQHF,TRBV7-2,TRBJ1-5,NA,NA
TGTGCCACTAAGCGAGGAGACCCTGGAAACACCATATATTTT,CATKRGDPGNTIYF,TRBV15,TRBJ1-3,NA,NA
TGTGCCAGCAGCTTAGTACAGGGGGCTGGTGGGGCCAACGTCCTGACTTTC,CASSLVQGAGGANVLTF,TRBV7-6,TRBJ2-6,NA,TRBD1
TGTGCCAGCACCGAAAGGGAGGGTGGCTACACCTTC,CASTEREGGYTF,TRBV12-3/TRBV12-4,TRBJ1-2,NA,NA
TGCAGCGTTGAAAAGGGACTCCCGTTCGACGAGCAGTACTTC,CSVEKGLPFDEQYF,TRBV29-1,TRBJ2-7,NA,NA
TGTGCCAGCAGTTCGTTTGGGGGCTACACCTTC,CASSSFGGYTF,TRBV28,TRBJ1-2,NA,NA
TGTGCCTGGAGCCCGCGGACAGGTTGGAACACTGAAGCTTTCTTT,CAWSPRTGWNTEAFF,TRBV30,TRBJ1-1,few,TRBD1
TGTGCCATCAGTCAGGGAGACAATCAGCCCCAGCATTTT,CAISQGDNQPQHF,TRBV10-3,TRBJ1-5,NA,NA
TGTGCCAGCAGTTCCATCGGGACAGGCACGGAGGAGCAGTTCTTC,CASSSIGTGTEEQFF,TRBV27,TRBJ2-1,NA,TRBD1
TGTGCCAGCAGCTTATCCGGGAGAGCGGAGACTACGCAGTATTTT,CASSLSGRAETTQYF,TRBV7-3,TRBJ2-3,NA,NA
TGTGCCAGCAGCTTAGACAGCGGGAGGAGGAATGAGCAGTTCTTC,CASSLDSGRRNEQFF,TRBV7-9,TRBJ2-1,NA,TRBD2
TGTGCCAGCTCACCGGATGTTGGCGAGCAGTACTTC,CASSPDVGEQYF,TRBV18,TRBJ2-7,NA,NA
TGTGCCAGCAGGAGGGGAAATGAAAAACTGTTTTTT,CASRRGNEKLFF,TRBV7-9,TRBJ1-4,NA,NA
TGTGCCAGCAGGACGTCCGGGACAGCTTTCGGGGAGCTGTTTTTT,CASRTSGTAFGELFF,TRBV7-2,TRBJ2-2,NA,TRBD1
TGTGCTACTCAGGGAGGCGACGCGCACCAGCCCCAGCATTTT,CATQGGDAHQPQHF,TRBV12-5,TRBJ1-5,NA,NA
TGTGCCAGCAGTTACTCGATACCCCCTTCTAGCACAGATACGCAGTATTTT,CASSYSIPPSSTDTQYF,TRBV6-2/TRBV6-3,TRBJ2-3,NA,NA
TGTGCCAGCTCAGTCGGGCCAAGGGAAAAACTGTTTTTT,CASSVGPREKLFF,TRBV18,TRBJ1-4,NA,NA
TGTGCCAGCAGCCCATGGGTGAGTAGGAACACTGAAGCTTTCTTT,CASSPWVSRNTEAFF,TRBV5-5,TRBJ1-1,NA,NA
TGCGCCAGCAGCTTGCAGCCAGGGGGCAGTTACGAGCAGTACTTC,CASSLQPGGSYEQYF,TRBV4-1,TRBJ2-7,NA,TRBD1
TGCGCCAGCAGCCCGGGGGACAGGGGGAACACTGAAGCTTTCTTT,CASSPGDRGNTEAFF,TRBV5-1,TRBJ1-1,NA,TRBD1
TGTGCCAGCAGCGGCTACCGGGACAGCTCCTACGAGCAGTACTTC,CASSGYRDSSYEQYF,TRBV27,TRBJ2-7,NA,TRBD1
TGCGCCAGCAGCCAAGATACCAACAAAGACGGGAGAGCTTTCTTT,CASSQDTNKDGRAFF,TRBV4-1,TRBJ1-1,NA,NA
TGTGCCAGCAGTGGACTAGCGGGAGTCGGCAATGAGCAGTTCTTC,CASSGLAGVGNEQFF,TRBV2,TRBJ2-1,NA,TRBD2
TGTGCCAGCAGTTACTCGAGAACAGGGGGCTTGACGGCCCTCCACTTT,CASSYSRTGGLTALHF,TRBV6-5,TRBJ1-6,NA,TRBD1
TGTGCCAGCCTAGCCCTCTCTGGAAACACCATATATTTT,CASLALSGNTIYF,TRBV2,TRBJ1-3,NA,NA
TGTGCCAGTAGTATCTTCGAGGGACAAGAGACCCAGTACTTC,CASSIFEGQETQYF,TRBV19,TRBJ2-5,NA,NA
TGTGCCAGCAGACCAAATAGCTCTGGGGCCAACGTCCTGACTTTC,CASRPNSSGANVLTF,TRBV7-2,TRBJ2-6,NA,NA
TGTGCCAGCAGTTTTGCGGGAGAAGAGACCCAGTACTTC,CASSFAGEETQYF,TRBV28,TRBJ2-5,NA,TRBD2
TGTGCCAGCAGCTCACAGGCGCCTAATGAAAAACTGTTTTTT,CASSSQAPNEKLFF,TRBV7-2,TRBJ1-4,NA,NA
TGCGCCAGCAGCATTAGCGGGAGTGGCTACGAGCAGTACTTC,CASSISGSGYEQYF,TRBV5-1,TRBJ2-7,NA,TRBD2
TGTGCCAGGTCTGCTAGCGGGCCCTACGAGCAGTACTTC,CARSASGPYEQYF,TRBV6-5,TRBJ2-7,NA,TRBD2
TGTGCCAGCAGTCTGGCCGGGAACTTTTTCTACGAGCAGTACTTC,CASSLAGNFFYEQYF,TRBV27,TRBJ2-7,NA,NA
TGTGCCAGCAGTTTTGGGACTAGCGGGACCGGGGAGCTGTTTTTT,CASSFGTSGTGELFF,TRBV28,TRBJ2-2,NA,TRBD2
TGTGCCAGCAGTCAAATCGGGGCTGGGGCCAACGTCCTGACTTTC,CASSQIGAGANVLTF,TRBV25-1,TRBJ2-6,NA,NA
TGTGCCAGCAGCTTAGATCCGGGCAGGGGTGGCAATCAGCCCCAGCATTTT,CASSLDPGRGGNQPQHF,TRBV11-2,TRBJ1-5,NA,NA
TGTGCCAGCAGTTACTCGTCACAGGCTGCCACTGAAGCTTTCTTT,CASSYSSQAATEAFF,TRBV6-5,TRBJ1-1,NA,NA
TGTGCCAGCAGTGACCCGAGCTCCTACGAGCAGTACTTC,CASSDPSSYEQYF,TRBV2,TRBJ2-7,NA,NA
TGTGCCAGCAGTTTCCACCAGGGCGGCCCAGAGACCCAGTACTTC,CASSFHQGGPETQYF,TRBV28,TRBJ2-5,NA,NA